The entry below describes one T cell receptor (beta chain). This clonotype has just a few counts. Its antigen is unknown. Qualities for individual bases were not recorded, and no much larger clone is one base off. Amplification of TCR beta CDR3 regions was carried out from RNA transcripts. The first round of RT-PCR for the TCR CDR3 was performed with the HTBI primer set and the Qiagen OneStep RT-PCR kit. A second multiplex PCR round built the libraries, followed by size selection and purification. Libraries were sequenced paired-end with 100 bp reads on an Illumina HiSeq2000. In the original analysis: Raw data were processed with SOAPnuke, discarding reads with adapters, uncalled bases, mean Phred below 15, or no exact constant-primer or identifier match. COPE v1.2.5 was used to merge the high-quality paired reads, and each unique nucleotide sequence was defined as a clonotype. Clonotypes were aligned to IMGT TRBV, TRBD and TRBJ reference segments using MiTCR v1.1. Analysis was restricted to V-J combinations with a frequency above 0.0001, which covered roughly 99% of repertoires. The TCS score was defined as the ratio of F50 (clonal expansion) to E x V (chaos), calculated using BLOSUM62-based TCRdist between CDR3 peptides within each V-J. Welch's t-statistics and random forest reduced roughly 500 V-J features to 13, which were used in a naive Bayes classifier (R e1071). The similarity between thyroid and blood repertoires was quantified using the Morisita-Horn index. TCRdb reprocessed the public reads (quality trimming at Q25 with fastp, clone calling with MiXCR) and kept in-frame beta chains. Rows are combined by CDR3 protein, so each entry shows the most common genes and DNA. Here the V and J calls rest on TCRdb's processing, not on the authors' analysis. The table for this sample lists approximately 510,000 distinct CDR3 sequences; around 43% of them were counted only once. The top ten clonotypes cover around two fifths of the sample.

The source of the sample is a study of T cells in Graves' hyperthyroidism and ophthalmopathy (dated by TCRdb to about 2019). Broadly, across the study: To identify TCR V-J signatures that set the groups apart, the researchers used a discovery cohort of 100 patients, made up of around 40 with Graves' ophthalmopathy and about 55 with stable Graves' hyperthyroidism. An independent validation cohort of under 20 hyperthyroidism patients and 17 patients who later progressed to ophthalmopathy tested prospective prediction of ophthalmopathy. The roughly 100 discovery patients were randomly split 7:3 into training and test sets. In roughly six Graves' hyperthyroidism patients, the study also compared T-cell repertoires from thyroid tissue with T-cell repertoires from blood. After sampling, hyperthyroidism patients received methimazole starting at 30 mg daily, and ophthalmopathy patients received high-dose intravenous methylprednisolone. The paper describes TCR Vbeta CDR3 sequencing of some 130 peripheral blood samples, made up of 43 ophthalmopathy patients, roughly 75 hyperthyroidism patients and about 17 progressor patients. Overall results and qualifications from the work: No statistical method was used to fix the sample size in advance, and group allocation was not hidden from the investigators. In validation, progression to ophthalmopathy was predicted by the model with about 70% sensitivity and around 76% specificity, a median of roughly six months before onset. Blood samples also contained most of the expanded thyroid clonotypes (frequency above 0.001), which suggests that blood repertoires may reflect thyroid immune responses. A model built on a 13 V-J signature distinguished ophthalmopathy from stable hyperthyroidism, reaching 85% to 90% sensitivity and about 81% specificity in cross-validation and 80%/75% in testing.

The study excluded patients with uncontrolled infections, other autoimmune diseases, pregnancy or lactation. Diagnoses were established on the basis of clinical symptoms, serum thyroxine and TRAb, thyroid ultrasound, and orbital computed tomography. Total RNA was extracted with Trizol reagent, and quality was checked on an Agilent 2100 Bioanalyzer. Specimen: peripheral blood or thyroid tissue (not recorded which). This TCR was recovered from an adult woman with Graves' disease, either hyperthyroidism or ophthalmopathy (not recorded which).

Here is the DNA: TGCAGCGGAACGACTCGGGACGGCCGGAGAGACACTGAAGCTTTCTTT. This is translated as CSGTTRDGRRDTEAFF. The sequence is built from TRBV29-1 and TRBJ1-1; the D gene is possibly TRBD1, with 5 bases matching. V and J are truncated by 7 bases and 3 bases respectively, leaving an intervening sequence of 24 bases. Inclusive of the bounding cysteine and phenylalanine, the CDR3 is 16 residues long. Only the CDR3 DNA is retained, 48 bases long and in frame from the first base. In the germline V gene, CDR1 corresponds to SQVTM and CDR2 to ANQGSEA.